This T cell receptor (beta chain) was found in a study of CD8+ T cells in alopecia areata. About the research overall: Those treated were given oral tofacitinib at 5 to 10 mg twice daily. The authors scored treated patients' severity by affected scalp percentage.

In its sample, this clone was seen once. Per germline, CDR1 MGHRA and CDR2 YSYEKL. The junction had 10 bases not matched to a gene; V was cut back by 3 bases and J by 4 bases. The CDR3 runs to 19 residues. Following extraction, RNA underwent reverse transcription to cDNA, which served as the sequencing template. Here immunoSEQ multiplex PCR was the method, and the copy in TCRdb shows in-frame clones only, minus some. The data show approximately 100,000 clones, with 70% to 90% seen just once and roughly 11% held by the top ten. Specified treatment: oral pan-JAK inhibitor, 5-10 mg twice daily. The source material was CD8+ T cells sorted from blood, sampled between weeks 30 and 35, from a patient treated with tofacitinib. The V call is TRBV4-1, the J call TRBJ2-2; 14 nucleotides match TRBD2. The clonotype originates from a human donor with alopecia areata. CDR3 amino acids: CASSQIRLAGGPSTGELFF. Here the CDR3 DNA reads TGCGCCAGCAGCCAGATTAGACTAGCGGGAGGGCCGAGCACCGGGGAGCTGTTTTTT.